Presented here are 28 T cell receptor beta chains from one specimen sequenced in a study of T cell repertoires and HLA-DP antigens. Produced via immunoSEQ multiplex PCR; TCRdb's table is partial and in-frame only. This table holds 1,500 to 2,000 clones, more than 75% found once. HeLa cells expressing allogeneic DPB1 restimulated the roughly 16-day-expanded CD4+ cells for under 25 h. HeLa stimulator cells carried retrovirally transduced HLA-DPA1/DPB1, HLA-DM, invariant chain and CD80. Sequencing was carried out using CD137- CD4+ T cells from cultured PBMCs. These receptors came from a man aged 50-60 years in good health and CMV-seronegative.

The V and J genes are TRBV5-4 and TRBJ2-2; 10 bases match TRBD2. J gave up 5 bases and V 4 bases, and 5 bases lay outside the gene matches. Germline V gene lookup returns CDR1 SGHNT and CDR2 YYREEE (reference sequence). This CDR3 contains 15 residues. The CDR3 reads CASSALAGATGELFF. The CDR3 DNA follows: TGTGCCAGCAGCGCCCTAGCGGGAGCTACCGGGGAGCTGTTTTTT.

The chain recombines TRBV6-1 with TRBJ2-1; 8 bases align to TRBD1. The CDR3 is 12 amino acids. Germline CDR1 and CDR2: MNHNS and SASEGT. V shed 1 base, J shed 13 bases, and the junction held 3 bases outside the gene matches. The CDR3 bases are TGTGCCAGCAGTGAAGTAGGACAGGGACAGTTCTTC. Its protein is CASSEVGQGQFF.

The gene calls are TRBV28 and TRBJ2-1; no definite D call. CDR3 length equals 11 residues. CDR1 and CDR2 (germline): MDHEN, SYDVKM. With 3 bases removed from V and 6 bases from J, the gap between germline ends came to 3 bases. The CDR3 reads CASSFANEQFF. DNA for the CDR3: TGTGCCAGCAGTTTTGCCAATGAGCAGTTCTTC. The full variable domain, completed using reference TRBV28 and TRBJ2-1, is DVKVTQSSRYLVKRTGEKVFLECVQDMDHENMFWYRQDPGLGLRLIYFSYDVKMKEKGDIPEGYSVSREKKERFSLILESASTNQTSMYLCASSFANEQFFGPGTRLTVL.

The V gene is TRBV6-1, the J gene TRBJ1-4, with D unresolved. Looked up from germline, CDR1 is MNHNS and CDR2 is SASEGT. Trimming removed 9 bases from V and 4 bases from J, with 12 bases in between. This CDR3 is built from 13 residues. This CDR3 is CASSRRLNEKLFF. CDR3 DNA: TGTGCCAGTTCACGACGCCTTAATGAAAAACTGTTTTTT.

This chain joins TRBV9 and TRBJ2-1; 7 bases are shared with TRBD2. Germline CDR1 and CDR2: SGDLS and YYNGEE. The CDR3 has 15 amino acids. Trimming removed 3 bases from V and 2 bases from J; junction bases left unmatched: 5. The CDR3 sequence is CASSEVGGTYNEQFF. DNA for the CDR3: TGTGCCAGCAGCGAAGTGGGGGGGACCTACAATGAGCAGTTCTTC.

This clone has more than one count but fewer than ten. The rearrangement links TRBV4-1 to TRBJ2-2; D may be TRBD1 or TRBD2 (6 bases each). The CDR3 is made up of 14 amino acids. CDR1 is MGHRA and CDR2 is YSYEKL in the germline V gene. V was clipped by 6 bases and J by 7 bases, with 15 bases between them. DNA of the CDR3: TGCGCCAGCAGAGGGGGGAGCGGTCACGGGGAGCTGTTTTTT. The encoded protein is CASRGGSGHGELFF.

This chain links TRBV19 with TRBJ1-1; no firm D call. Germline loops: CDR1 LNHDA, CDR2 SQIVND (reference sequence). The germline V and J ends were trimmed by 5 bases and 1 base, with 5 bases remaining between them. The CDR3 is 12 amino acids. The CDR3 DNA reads TGTGCCAGTAGTGGGCAGAACACTGAAGCTTTCTTT. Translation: CASSGQNTEAFF. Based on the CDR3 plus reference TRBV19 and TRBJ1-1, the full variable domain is DGGITQSPKYLFRKEGQNVTLSCEQNLNHDAMYWYRQDPGQGLRLIYYSQIVNDFQKGDIAEGYSVSREKKESFPLTVTSAQKNPTAFYLCASSGQNTEAFFGQGTRLTVV.

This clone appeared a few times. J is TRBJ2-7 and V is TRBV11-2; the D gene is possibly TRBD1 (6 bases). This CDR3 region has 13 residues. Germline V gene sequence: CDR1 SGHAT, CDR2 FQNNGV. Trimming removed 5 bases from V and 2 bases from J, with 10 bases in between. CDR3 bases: TGTGCCAGCAGCCAGACAGGAGCCTACGAGCAGTACTTC. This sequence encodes CASSQTGAYEQYF. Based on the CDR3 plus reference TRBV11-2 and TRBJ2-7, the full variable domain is EAGVAQSPRYKIIEKRQSVAFWCNPISGHATLYWYQQILGQGPKLLIQFQNNGVVDDSQLPKDRFSAERLKGVDSTLKIQPAKLEDSAVYLCASSQTGAYEQYFGPGTRLTVT.

The CDR3 DNA reads as TGTGCCAGCAGCGGTAGCGGGACCTCCTACAATGAGCAGTTCTTC. This translates into CASSGSGTSYNEQFF. The rearrangement links TRBV9 to TRBJ2-1; 8 nucleotides agree with TRBD2. Germline V CDR1 and CDR2: SGDLS, YYNGEE. V shed 3 bases and J 0 bases; nucleotides not matched to a gene: 2. CDR3 size: 15 residues.

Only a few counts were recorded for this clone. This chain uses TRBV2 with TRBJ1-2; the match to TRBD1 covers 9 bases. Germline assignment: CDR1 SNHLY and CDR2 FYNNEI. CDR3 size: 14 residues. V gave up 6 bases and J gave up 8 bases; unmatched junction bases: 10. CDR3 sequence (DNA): TGTGCCAGCAGGCACGAGGGACAGGGAGCGGGCTACACCTTC. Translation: CASRHEGQGAGYTF. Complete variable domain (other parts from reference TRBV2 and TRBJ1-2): EPEVTQTPSHQVTQMGQEVILRCVPISNHLYFYWYRQILGQKVEFLVSFYNNEISEKSEIFDDQFSVERPDGSNFTLKIRSTKLEDSAMYFCASRHEGQGAGYTFGSGTRLTVV.

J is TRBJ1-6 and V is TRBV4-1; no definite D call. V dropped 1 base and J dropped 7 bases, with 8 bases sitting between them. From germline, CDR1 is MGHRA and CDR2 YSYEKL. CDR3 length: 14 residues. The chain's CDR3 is CASSQAYQNSPLHF. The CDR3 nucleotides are TGCGCCAGCAGCCAAGCGTATCAAAATTCACCCCTCCACTTT.

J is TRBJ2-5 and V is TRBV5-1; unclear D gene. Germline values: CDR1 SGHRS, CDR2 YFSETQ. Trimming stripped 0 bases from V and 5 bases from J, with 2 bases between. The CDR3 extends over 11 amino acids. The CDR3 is CASSLEETQYF. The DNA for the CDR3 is TGCGCCAGCAGCTTGGAGGAGACCCAGTACTTC.

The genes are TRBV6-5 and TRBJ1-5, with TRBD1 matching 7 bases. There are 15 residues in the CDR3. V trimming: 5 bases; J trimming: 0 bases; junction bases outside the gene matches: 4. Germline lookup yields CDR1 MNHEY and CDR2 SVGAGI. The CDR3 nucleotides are TGTGCCAGCAGTAGGGGACAGTATAGCAATCAGCCCCAGCATTTT. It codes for CASSRGQYSNQPQHF.

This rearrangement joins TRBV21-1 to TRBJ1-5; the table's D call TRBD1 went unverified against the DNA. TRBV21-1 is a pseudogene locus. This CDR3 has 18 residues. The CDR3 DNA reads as TGTGCCAGCTGTTTCCGGGACAGGGAACCGCATAGCAATCAGCCCCAGCATTTT. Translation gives CASCFRDREPHSNQPQHF.

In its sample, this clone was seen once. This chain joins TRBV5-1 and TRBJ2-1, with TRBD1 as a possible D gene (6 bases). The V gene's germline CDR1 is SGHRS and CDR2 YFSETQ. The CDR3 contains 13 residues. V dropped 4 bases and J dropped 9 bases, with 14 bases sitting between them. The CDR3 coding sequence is TGCGCCAGCAGCGGGTACAGGGTCGGTGAGCAGTTCTTC. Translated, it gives CASSGYRVGEQFF.

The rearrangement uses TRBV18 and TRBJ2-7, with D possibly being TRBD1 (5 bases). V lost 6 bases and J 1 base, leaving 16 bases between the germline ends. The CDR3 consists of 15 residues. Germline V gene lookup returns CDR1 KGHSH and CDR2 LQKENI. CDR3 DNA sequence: TGTGCCAGCTCGCCAAACCCGGCAGGGTCCTACGAGCAGTACTTC. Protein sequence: CASSPNPAGSYEQYF.

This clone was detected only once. CDR3 DNA: TGTGCCAGCTCACCACTTGCTGAACCCTATGGCTACACCTTC. This translates into CASSPLAEPYGYTF. The chain has TRBV18 and TRBJ1-2; D remains unclear. Trimming cost V 1 base and J 4 bases, with 10 bases left between them. The CDR3 is made up of 14 amino acids. Per the germline V gene, CDR1 is KGHSH and CDR2 is LQKENI. The entire variable domain, with the rest obtained from reference TRBV18 and TRBJ1-2, is as follows: NAGVMQNPRHLVRRRGQEARLRCSPMKGHSHVYWYRQLPEEGLKFMVYLQKENIIDESGMPKERFSAEFPKEGPSILRIQQVVRGDSAAYFCASSPLAEPYGYTFGSGTRLTVV.

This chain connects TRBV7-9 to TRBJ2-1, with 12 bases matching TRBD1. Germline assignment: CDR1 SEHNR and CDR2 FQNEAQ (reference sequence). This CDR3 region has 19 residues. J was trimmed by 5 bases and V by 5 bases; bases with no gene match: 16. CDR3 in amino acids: CASSPGQGAATRNDNEQFF. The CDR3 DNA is TGTGCCAGCAGCCCGGGACAGGGGGCGGCAACACGGAATGACAATGAGCAGTTCTTC.

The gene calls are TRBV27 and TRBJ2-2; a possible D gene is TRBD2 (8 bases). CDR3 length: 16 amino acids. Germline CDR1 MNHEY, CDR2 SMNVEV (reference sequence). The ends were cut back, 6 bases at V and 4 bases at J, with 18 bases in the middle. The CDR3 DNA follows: TGTGCCAGCAGCTCCAGGGGGACTAGGGGCACCGGGGAGCTGTTTTTT. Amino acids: CASSSRGTRGTGELFF.

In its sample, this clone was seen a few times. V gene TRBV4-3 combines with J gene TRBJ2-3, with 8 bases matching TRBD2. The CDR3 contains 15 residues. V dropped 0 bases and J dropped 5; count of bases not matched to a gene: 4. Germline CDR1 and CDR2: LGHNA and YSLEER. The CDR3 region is CASSQDRLAGDTQYF. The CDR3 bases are TGCGCCAGCAGCCAAGACAGGCTAGCGGGAGATACGCAGTATTTT.

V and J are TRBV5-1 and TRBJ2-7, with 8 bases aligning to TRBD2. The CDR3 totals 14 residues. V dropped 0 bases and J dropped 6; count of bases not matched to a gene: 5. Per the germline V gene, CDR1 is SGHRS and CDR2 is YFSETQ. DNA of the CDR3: TGCGCCAGCAGCTTGGAAGCGGGAGTGAGCGAGCAGTACTTC. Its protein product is CASSLEAGVSEQYF.

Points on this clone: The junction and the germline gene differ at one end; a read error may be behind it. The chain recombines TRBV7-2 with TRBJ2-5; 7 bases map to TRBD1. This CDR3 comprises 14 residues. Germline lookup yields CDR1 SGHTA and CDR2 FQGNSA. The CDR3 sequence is CASSLSSQGQTRYF. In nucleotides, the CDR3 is TGTGCCAGCAGCTTATCTTCCCAGGGACAGACCCGGTACTTC.

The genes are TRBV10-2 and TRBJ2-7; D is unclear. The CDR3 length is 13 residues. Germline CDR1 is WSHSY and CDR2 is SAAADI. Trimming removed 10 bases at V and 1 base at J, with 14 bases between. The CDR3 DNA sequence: TGCGCCACCAAGCAGGTTGGGTCCTACGAGCAGTACTTC. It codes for CATKQVGSYEQYF.

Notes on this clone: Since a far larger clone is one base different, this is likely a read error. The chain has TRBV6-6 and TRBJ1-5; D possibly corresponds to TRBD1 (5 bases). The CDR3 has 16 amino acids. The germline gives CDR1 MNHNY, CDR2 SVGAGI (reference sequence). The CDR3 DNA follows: TGTGCCAGCATTTACCCGTTGGGGGGGGGCAATCAGCCCCAGCATTTT. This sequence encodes CASIYPLGGGNQPQHF.

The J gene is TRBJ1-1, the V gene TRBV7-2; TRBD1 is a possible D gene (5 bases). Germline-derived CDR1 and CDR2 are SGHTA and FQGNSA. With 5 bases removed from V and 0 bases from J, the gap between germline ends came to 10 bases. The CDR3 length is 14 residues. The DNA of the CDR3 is TGTGCCAGCAGCCTGGGGACCCTGAACACTGAAGCTTTCTTT. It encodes CASSLGTLNTEAFF.

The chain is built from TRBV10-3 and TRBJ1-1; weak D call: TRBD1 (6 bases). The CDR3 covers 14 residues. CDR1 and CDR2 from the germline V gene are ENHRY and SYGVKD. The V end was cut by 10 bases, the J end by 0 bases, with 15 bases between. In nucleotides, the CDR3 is TGTGCCACCGTTAGGACAGCGCTGAACACTGAAGCTTTCTTT. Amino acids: CATVRTALNTEAFF.

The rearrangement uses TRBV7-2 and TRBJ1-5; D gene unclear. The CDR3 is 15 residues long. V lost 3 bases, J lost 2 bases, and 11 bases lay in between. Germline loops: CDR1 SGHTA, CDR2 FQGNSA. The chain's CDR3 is CASSFKNGGNQPQHF. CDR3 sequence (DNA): TGTGCCAGCAGCTTTAAGAACGGCGGCAATCAGCCCCAGCATTTT.

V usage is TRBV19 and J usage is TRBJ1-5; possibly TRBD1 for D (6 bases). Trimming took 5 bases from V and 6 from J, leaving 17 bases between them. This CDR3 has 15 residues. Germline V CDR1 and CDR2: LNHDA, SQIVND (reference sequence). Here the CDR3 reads CASSGGASSGQPQHF. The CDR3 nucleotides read TGTGCCAGTAGTGGGGGGGCCTCATCGGGTCAGCCCCAGCATTTT. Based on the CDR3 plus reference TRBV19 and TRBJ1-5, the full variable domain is DGGITQSPKYLFRKEGQNVTLSCEQNLNHDAMYWYRQDPGQGLRLIYYSQIVNDFQKGDIAEGYSVSREKKESFPLTVTSAQKNPTAFYLCASSGGASSGQPQHFGDGTRLSIL.